The entry that follows covers one TCR beta chain sequence. This entry is derived from a study of blood T cell repertoires in COVID-19. Overall study: Samples of COVID-19 (acute and convalescent) were obtained from the United States, Italy and Spain. T cells, B-cell-depleted T cells, or PBMCs supplied cDNA or gDNA.

CDR3 length equals 14 residues. The junction had 10 bases not matched to a gene; V was cut back by 3 bases and J by 13 bases. Germline-derived CDR1 and CDR2 are DFQATT and SNEGSKA (reference sequence). In the original analysis: How many nucleated cells were present was estimated from reference gene primer amplification. The table came from immunoSEQ multiplex PCR; TCRdb's copy has only in-frame clones and leaves some out. V and J calls and clone size are as listed in that table; D and trimming were resolved from the DNA. The sample has 23,000 or so clones, about four fifths seen once. The TCR originated in a human donor in a cohort sampled during active COVID-19. Source material: peripheral blood. This chain uses TRBV20-1 with TRBJ1-6; TRBD1 agrees at 9 bases. CDR3 nucleotide sequence: TGCAGTGCTAGTTTGGGACAGGGAAGGGAGCCCCTCCACTTT. Translation gives CSASLGQGREPLHF.